These 5 T cell receptor beta chains were all obtained from the same sample, sequenced in a study of T-cell reconstitution after alpha-beta-depleted transplantation in children. Unique molecular identifiers were used to barcode this TCRbeta library. A single record per CDR3 protein comes from TCRdb applying MiXCR to the PCR reads. This sample has hundreds of thousands of distinct CDR3 sequences, with approximately 17% found just once. The specimen comprised PBMCs, mostly from graft donor cells, sampled 360 days after TCRalphabeta/CD19-depleted stem cell transplant. These TCRs come from a male patient between 2 and 10 years old who had a stem cell transplant for acute lymphoblastic leukemia, so the T cells may come from the graft donor.

This CDR3 reads CASSEDSSSYNEQFF. The CDR3 DNA reads TGTGCCAGCAGTGAAGACTCGAGCTCCTACAATGAGCAGTTCTTC. The rearrangement links TRBV2 to TRBJ2-1; D is ambiguous. The germline V gene has CDR1 SNHLY and CDR2 FYNNEI. V dropped 1 base and J dropped 0 bases, with 7 bases sitting between them. The CDR3 length is 15 residues.

This clonotype was detected only a few times. This chain joins TRBV29-1 and TRBJ2-3; D is uncertain. The CDR3 sequence is 9 residues long. Germline V gene data show CDR1 as SQVTM and CDR2 as ANQGSEA. The V end was cut by 6 bases, the J end by 13 bases, with 11 bases between. The CDR3 reads CSVVLQEYF. The CDR3 DNA sequence: TGCAGCGTGGTCCTCCAGGAGTATTTT.

A few counts support this clonotype. This chain uses TRBV5-1 with TRBJ2-2; D unclear. This CDR3 spans 14 amino acids. V lost 6 bases and J 6 bases, leaving 15 bases between the germline ends. Germline V gene data show CDR1 as SGHRS and CDR2 as YFSETQ. This CDR3 reads CASNSYGRAGELFF. CDR3 DNA: TGCGCCAGCAATTCCTATGGGCGCGCCGGGGAGCTGTTTTTT.

This clonotype has a handful of counts. The CDR3 coding sequence is TGCGCCAGCAGCCACAACAGTTATACCTACGAGCAGTACTTC. It yields the protein CASSHNSYTYEQYF. This sequence joins TRBV4-3 and TRBJ2-7, with unresolved D. The CDR3 covers 14 residues. V was cut by 3 bases and J by 2 bases, with 11 bases left in between. Germline CDR1 reads LGHNA; CDR2 reads YSLEER.

This clonotype was detected many times. This sequence joins TRBV7-9 and TRBJ1-6; D uncertain. Germline lookup yields CDR1 SEHNR and CDR2 FQNEAQ (reference sequence). Deletions cut 10 bases from V and 0 bases from J, with 16 bases between. The CDR3 is made up of 16 amino acids. The CDR3 DNA sequence: TGTGCCACAGCCGGTCCGTTGCGCTCCTATAATTCACCCCTCCACTTT. Amino acid sequence: CATAGPLRSYNSPLHF. Combining the CDR3 with reference TRBV7-9 and TRBJ1-6 gives the whole variable domain DTGVSQNPRHKITKRGQNVTFRCDPISEHNRLYWYRQTLGQGPEFLTYFQNEAQLEKSRLLSDRFSAERPKGSFSTLEIQRTEQGDSAMYLCATAGPLRSYNSPLHFGNGTRLTVT.